The next 21 T cell receptor beta chains were all read from a single sample in a study of control samples from healthy donors and cancer patients. Method: immunoSEQ multiplex PCR; TCRdb's copy keeps in-frame clones and lacks some. The profile shows approximately 110,000 clones, roughly 90% of them singletons. Sequenced material: blood. These TCRs come from a woman aged 45-65 years in good health.

This chain joins TRBV15 and TRBJ2-1; D perhaps matches TRBD2 (6 bases). There are 14 residues in the CDR3. The germline V and J ends were trimmed by 1 base and 8 bases, with 12 bases remaining between them. Germline CDR1 and CDR2: LNHNV and YYDKDF (reference sequence). CDR3 in amino acids: CATSRVWREHEQFF. DNA of the CDR3: TGTGCCACCAGCAGAGTCTGGCGGGAACATGAGCAGTTCTTC.

This chain links TRBV27 with TRBJ2-1; weak D call: TRBD2 (7 bases). Looked up from germline, CDR1 is MNHEY and CDR2 is SMNVEV (reference sequence). V was pared by 5 bases and J by 9 bases, with 20 bases between. This CDR3 spans 15 amino acids. The CDR3 here is CASSRGWGGLIEQFF. CDR3 in DNA: TGTGCCAGCAGTCGGGGTTGGGGGGGCCTGATTGAGCAGTTCTTC.

Here the CDR3 DNA reads TGTGCCAGTAGGGAGACTAGCGGGGGGGCCTCTCGAAAGATTCAGTACTTC. This codes for CASRETSGGASRKIQYF. The chain couples TRBV19 to TRBJ2-4, with 14 bases that match TRBD2. Per germline, CDR1 LNHDA and CDR2 SQIVND (reference sequence). The V gene end was trimmed by 6 bases and the J gene end by 10 bases; junction bases not matched to a gene: 14. This CDR3 contains 17 residues.

The genes are TRBV11-2 and TRBJ2-3; perhaps TRBD1 as D (6 bases). Germline V CDR1 and CDR2: SGHAT, FQNNGV. V lost 4 bases and J lost 0, with 14 bases in between. This CDR3 region has 16 residues. The CDR3 loop reads CASSSGHTLSTDTQYF. The CDR3 nucleotides are TGTGCCAGCAGCTCGGGACATACGCTCAGCACAGATACGCAGTATTTT. The full variable domain, completed using reference TRBV11-2 and TRBJ2-3, is EAGVAQSPRYKIIEKRQSVAFWCNPISGHATLYWYQQILGQGPKLLIQFQNNGVVDDSQLPKDRFSAERLKGVDSTLKIQPAKLEDSAVYLCASSSGHTLSTDTQYFGPGTRLTVL.

The chain is built from TRBV9 and TRBJ2-2; D unresolved. The germline V gene encodes CDR1 SGDLS and CDR2 YYNGEE. The CDR3 has 15 residues. V was shortened by 4 bases and J by 2 bases, with 12 bases between the two germline ends. CDR3 bases: TGTGCCAGCAGCCCTCCCCCGGTTAACACCGGGGAGCTGTTTTTT. Amino acids: CASSPPPVNTGELFF. The full variable domain, completed using reference TRBV9 and TRBJ2-2, is DSGVTQTPKHLITATGQRVTLRCSPRSGDLSVYWYQQSLDQGLQFLIQYYNGEERAKGNILERFSAQQFPDLHSELNLSSLELGDSALYFCASSPPPVNTGELFFGEGSRLTVL.

The rearrangement links TRBV7-2 to TRBJ1-1; no definite D call. Germline assignment: CDR1 SGHTA and CDR2 FQGNSA. V dropped 5 bases and J dropped 4 bases, with 11 bases sitting between them. The CDR3 runs 13 residues. The CDR3 loop is CASSPYMGTEAFF. CDR3 sequence (DNA): TGTGCCAGCAGCCCCTATATGGGCACTGAAGCTTTCTTT.

The chain couples TRBV12-3 or TRBV12-4 to TRBJ2-4; D might be TRBD1 or TRBD2, each matching 5 bases. There are 12 residues in the CDR3. Trimming shortened V by 5 bases and J by 9 bases, and 11 bases separated the two germline ends. The chain's CDR3 is CASSPAGTIQYF. CDR3 bases: TGTGCCAGCAGTCCCGCCGGGACCATTCAGTACTTC.

The chain links TRBV5-1 to TRBJ1-3, with D possibly being TRBD1 (6 bases). Trimming pared 3 bases from V and 2 bases from J, leaving 15 bases between. The CDR3 sequence is 16 residues long. The germline V gene encodes CDR1 SGHRS and CDR2 YFSETQ. This CDR3 is CASSSFPKGAGNTIYF. CDR3 sequence (DNA): TGCGCCAGCAGCTCTTTCCCGAAGGGGGCTGGAAACACCATATATTTT.

This chain connects TRBV9 to TRBJ1-2; 9 bases are a match to TRBD1. V shed 4 bases and J 8 bases; nucleotides not matched to a gene: 18. Germline loops: CDR1 SGDLS, CDR2 YYNGEE. The CDR3 consists of 17 residues. Here the CDR3 reads CASSIGTGRLGNLGYTF. The CDR3 bases are TGTGCCAGCAGCATTGGGACAGGGAGGCTTGGAAATTTAGGCTACACCTTC.

The chain joins TRBV29-1 to TRBJ1-5; D is undetermined. The CDR3 totals 13 residues. The germline gives CDR1 SQVTM, CDR2 ANQGSEA. V lost 4 bases and J lost 5, with 12 bases in between. CDR3: CSVGGGTDQPQHF. DNA of the CDR3: TGCAGCGTTGGTGGCGGCACCGATCAGCCCCAGCATTTT.

The V gene is TRBV4-1, the J gene TRBJ1-1; D unclear. Trimming took off 7 bases at V and 5 bases at J, with 14 bases between the two ends. Germline V gene data show CDR1 as MGHRA and CDR2 as YSYEKL. This CDR3 comprises 13 residues. DNA for the CDR3: TGCGCCAGCATCGACCCCCTGGGGACTGAAGCTTTCTTT. Translated, it gives CASIDPLGTEAFF.

The CDR3 here is CASSQPAGSQAFF. CDR3 DNA: TGTGCCAGCAGCCAACCCGCGGGATCTCAAGCTTTCTTT. This chain joins TRBV14 and TRBJ1-1; D is unresolved. The V end lost 2 bases, the J end lost 9 bases, and 13 bases lay between the germline ends. Germline loops: CDR1 SGHDN, CDR2 FVKESK. This CDR3 has 13 amino acids.

This chain connects TRBV7-2 to TRBJ2-7, with 10 bases that match TRBD2. The CDR3 length is 15 residues. Germline V gene data show CDR1 as SGHTA and CDR2 as FQGNSA. The ends lost 2 bases at V and 3 bases at J; junction bases unmatched: 4. The CDR3 loop is CASSLYSGRNYEQYV. The DNA for the CDR3 is TGTGCCAGCAGCTTATATAGCGGGAGGAACTACGAGCAGTACGTC.

The rearrangement uses TRBV7-9 and TRBJ2-2; D perhaps matches TRBD2 (6 bases). Trimming removed 3 bases from V and 0 bases from J, with 8 bases in between. The CDR3 is made up of 15 amino acids. CDR1 is SEHNR and CDR2 is FQNEAQ in the germline V gene (reference sequence). CDR3 in amino acids: CASSFGGANTGELFF. CDR3 nucleotides: TGTGCCAGCAGCTTCGGGGGTGCGAACACCGGGGAGCTGTTTTTT. Complete variable domain (other parts from reference TRBV7-9 and TRBJ2-2): DTGVSQNPRHKITKRGQNVTFRCDPISEHNRLYWYRQTLGQGPEFLTYFQNEAQLEKSRLLSDRFSAERPKGSFSTLEIQRTEQGDSAMYLCASSFGGANTGELFFGEGSRLTVL.

The chain carries TRBV2 and TRBJ2-1; D is ambiguous. V lost 6 bases, J lost 7 bases, and 10 bases lay in between. CDR1 and CDR2 (germline): SNHLY, FYNNEI. The CDR3 is made up of 12 amino acids. This CDR3 is CASRDTANEQFF. The CDR3 nucleotides read TGTGCCAGCAGGGATACAGCTAATGAGCAGTTCTTC.

This chain connects TRBV7-3 to TRBJ1-1; D ambiguous. This CDR3 comprises 15 residues. In germline, CDR1 is SGHTA, CDR2 FQGTGA. V was pared by 0 bases and J by 1 base, with 9 bases between. CDR3 coding DNA: TGTGCCAGCAGCTTAACCCCGGCGCCGAACACTGAAGCTTTCTTT. Translated: CASSLTPAPNTEAFF.

J is TRBJ2-1 and V is TRBV6-5; TRBD1 agrees at 7 bases. Germline lookup yields CDR1 MNHEY and CDR2 SVGAGI. CDR3 length equals 13 residues. V trimming: 7 bases; J trimming: 6 bases; junction bases outside the gene matches: 6. The CDR3 nucleotides read TGTGCCAGCACCAGGGACAGAATCAATGAGCAGTTCTTC. Amino acid sequence: CASTRDRINEQFF.

This rearrangement joins TRBV6-6 to TRBJ1-3; tentatively, D is TRBD1 (5 bases). The CDR3 is 15 amino acids. Trimming cost V 5 bases and J 2 bases, with 13 bases left between them. Germline lookup yields CDR1 MNHNY and CDR2 SVGAGI (reference sequence). The CDR3 DNA reads as TGTGCCAGCAGTGCGGATGGGGGGACTGGAAACACCATATATTTT. This gives the protein CASSADGGTGNTIYF.

This clone was observed once. This chain joins TRBV6-1 and TRBJ1-1; D not resolved. The V gene lost 4 bases and the J gene lost 7 bases, with 25 bases spanning the gap. The CDR3 has 17 amino acids. CDR1 MNHNS and CDR2 SASEGT come from the germline V gene. This chain's CDR3 is CASSVAFTLFLSGEAFF. CDR3 bases: TGTGCCAGCAGTGTAGCATTCACCCTCTTCTTAAGCGGTGAAGCTTTCTTT.

V and J are TRBV5-4 and TRBJ1-2; 8 bases are a match to TRBD1. Looked up from germline, CDR1 is SGHNT and CDR2 is YYREEE (reference sequence). This CDR3 spans 15 amino acids. Trimming removed 7 bases from V and 4 bases from J; junction bases left unmatched: 12. In DNA, the CDR3 is TGTGCCAGCTGTAGCGACAGGGGCCTCCTCTATGGCTACACCTTC. It translates to CASCSDRGLLYGYTF.

As for this clone: Within the sample, other DNA sequences also encode this same CDR3. The chain combines TRBV11-3 with TRBJ1-1; D remains ambiguous. This CDR3 is built from 12 residues. V gave up 6 bases and J gave up 1 base, with 6 bases separating them. Germline V gene sequence: CDR1 SGHNT, CDR2 YENEEA. CDR3 bases: TGTGCCAGCAGGAATGGGAACACTGAAGCTTTCTTT. It codes for CASRNGNTEAFF. The entire variable domain, with the rest obtained from reference TRBV11-3 and TRBJ1-1, is as follows: EAGVVQSPRYKIIEKKQPVAFWCNPISGHNTLYWYLQNLGQGPELLIRYENEEAVDDSQLPKDRFSAERLKGVDSTLKIQPAELGDSAVYLCASRNGNTEAFFGQGTRLTVV.